The T cell receptor (beta chain) described here comes from a study of T-cell memory formation after mild COVID-19. Overall study results and limits: Some clones that responded turned up in pre-infection memory, which suggests that cross-reactive memory joined in. Confirmation of SARS-CoV-2 specificity was lacking for second-wave clones peaking day 37.

TCRdb itself ran the 5' RACE reads through MiXCR, one entry per CDR3 protein. The table shows 200,000 to 250,000 distinct CDR3 sequences, with around 10% occurring only once. Looked up from germline, CDR1 is SEHNR and CDR2 is FQNEAQ (reference sequence). The trim removed 6 bases at V and 5 bases at J, leaving 13 bases unmatched. This CDR3 contains 16 residues. To note about this clonotype: Its antigen remains unknown.

The receptor's source is a man younger than 35 who had mild COVID-19 (a few samples of this study predate the infection). Cell type and time point are not known. Sequencing was done on a sample of PBMCs or a T cell subset sorted from them (not recorded which). The V and J genes are TRBV7-9 and TRBJ2-5; TRBD1 aligns across 9 bases. The CDR3 nucleotides read TGTGCCAGCAGTACCGGGACAGGGTCCCCATCGGAGACCCAGTACTTC. As protein: CASSTGTGSPSETQYF. The complete variable domain, with remaining parts taken from reference TRBV7-9 and TRBJ2-5, reads DTGVSQNPRHKITKRGQNVTFRCDPISEHNRLYWYRQTLGQGPEFLTYFQNEAQLEKSRLLSDRFSAERPKGSFSTLEIQRTEQGDSAMYLCASSTGTGSPSETQYFGPGTRLLVL.